The sequence of this T cell receptor (beta chain) was determined in a study of T-cell reconstitution after alpha-beta-depleted transplantation in children. Findings of the study overall: Alpha-beta T cells present about two months after transplant were reported to originate from several hundred expanded graft clones. Some patients' high day-60 TCRbeta diversity was attributed to recipient cells surviving conditioning.

Preparation of the TCRbeta library used unique molecular identifiers. TCRdb independently ran MiXCR on the PCR reads; one entry per CDR3 protein. In the table there are about 980,000 distinct CDR3 sequences, roughly 29% of which are singletons. The length of the CDR3 is 17 residues. V gave up 3 bases and J gave up 0 bases; unmatched junction bases: 11. CDR1 and CDR2 (germline): SGHRS, YFSETQ. Concerning this clonotype: Its antigen is unidentified.

V is TRBV5-1 and J is TRBJ2-7; 8 bases align to TRBD2. The sequencing here drew on PBMCs, mostly from graft donor cells, taken 360 days after TCRalphabeta/CD19-depleted stem cell transplant. The sequence was collected from a boy under three years old who had a stem cell transplant for SCID, so the T cells may come from the graft donor. This CDR3 reads CASSSTRVAGLSYEQYF. The CDR3, as DNA: TGCGCCAGCAGCTCCACGAGAGTAGCGGGACTCTCCTACGAGCAGTACTTC.